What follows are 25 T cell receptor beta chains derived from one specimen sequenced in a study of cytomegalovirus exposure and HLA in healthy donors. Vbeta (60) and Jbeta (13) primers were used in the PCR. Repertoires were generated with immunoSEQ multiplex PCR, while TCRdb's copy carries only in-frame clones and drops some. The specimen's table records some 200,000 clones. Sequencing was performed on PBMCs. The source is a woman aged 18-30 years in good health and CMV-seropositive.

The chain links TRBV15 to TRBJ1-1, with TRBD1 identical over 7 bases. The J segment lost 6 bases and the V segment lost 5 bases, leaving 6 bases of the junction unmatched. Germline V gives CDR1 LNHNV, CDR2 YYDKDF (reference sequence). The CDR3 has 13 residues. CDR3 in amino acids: CATSPYRGAEAFF. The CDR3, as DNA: TGTGCCACCAGCCCCTACAGGGGCGCTGAAGCTTTCTTT.

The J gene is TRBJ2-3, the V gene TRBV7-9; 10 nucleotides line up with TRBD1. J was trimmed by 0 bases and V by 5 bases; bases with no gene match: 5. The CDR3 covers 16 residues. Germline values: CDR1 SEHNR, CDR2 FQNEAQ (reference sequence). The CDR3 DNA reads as TGTGCCAGCAGCCCGTGGACAGGGGGAAGCACAGATACGCAGTATTTT. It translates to CASSPWTGGSTDTQYF.

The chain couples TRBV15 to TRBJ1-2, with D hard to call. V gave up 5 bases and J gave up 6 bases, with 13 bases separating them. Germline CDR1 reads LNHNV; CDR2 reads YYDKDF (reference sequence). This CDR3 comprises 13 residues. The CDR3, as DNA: TGTGCCACCAGCCCGGGTGGCCTCAATGGCTACACCTTC. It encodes CATSPGGLNGYTF.

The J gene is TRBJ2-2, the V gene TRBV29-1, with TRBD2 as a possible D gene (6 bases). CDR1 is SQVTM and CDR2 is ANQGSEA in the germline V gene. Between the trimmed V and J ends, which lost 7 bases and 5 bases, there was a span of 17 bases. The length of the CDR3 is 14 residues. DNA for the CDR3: TGCAGCGCCGGTGGGGACGCGGGGACCGGGGAGCTGTTTTTT. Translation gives CSAGGDAGTGELFF.

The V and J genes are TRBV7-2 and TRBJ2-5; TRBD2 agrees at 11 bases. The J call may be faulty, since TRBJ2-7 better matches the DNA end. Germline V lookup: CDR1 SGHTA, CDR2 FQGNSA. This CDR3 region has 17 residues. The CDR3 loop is CASSHRLAGRPSYEQYF. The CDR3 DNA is TGTGCCAGCAGTCATAGACTAGCGGGGCGACCTTCCTACGAGCAGTACTTC.

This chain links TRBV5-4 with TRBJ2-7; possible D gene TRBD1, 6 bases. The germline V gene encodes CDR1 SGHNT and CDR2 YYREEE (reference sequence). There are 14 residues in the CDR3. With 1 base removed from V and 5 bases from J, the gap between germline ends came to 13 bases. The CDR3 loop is CASSLQGGRDEQYF. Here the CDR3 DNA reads TGTGCCAGCAGCTTGCAAGGGGGAAGGGACGAGCAGTACTTC.

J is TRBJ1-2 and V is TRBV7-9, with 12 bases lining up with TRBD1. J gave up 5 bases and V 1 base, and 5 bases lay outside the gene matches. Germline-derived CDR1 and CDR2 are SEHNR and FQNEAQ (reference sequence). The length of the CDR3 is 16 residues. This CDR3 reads CASSLDGTGGAYGYTF. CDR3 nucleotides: TGTGCCAGCAGCTTAGACGGGACAGGGGGCGCTTATGGCTACACCTTC.

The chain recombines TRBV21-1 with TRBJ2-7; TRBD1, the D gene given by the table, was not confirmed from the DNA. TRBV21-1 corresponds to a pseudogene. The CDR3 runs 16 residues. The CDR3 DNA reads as TGTGCCAGCAGCAAACACAGGACACTTCTTAAATGGGGGCAGTACTTC. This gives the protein CASSKHRTLLKWGQYF.

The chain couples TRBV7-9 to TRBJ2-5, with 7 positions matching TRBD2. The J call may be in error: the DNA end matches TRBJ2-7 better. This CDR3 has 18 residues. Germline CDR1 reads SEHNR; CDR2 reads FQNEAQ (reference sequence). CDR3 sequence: CASSSPAEGGRARYEQYF. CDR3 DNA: TGTGCCAGCAGCTCCCCCGCTGAGGGTGGGAGGGCCAGATACGAGCAGTACTTC.

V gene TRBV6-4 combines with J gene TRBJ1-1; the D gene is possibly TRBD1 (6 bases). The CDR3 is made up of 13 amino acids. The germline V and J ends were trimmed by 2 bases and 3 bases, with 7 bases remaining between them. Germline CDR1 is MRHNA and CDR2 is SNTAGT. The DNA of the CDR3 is TGTGCCAGCAGTGACCGGACAGACACTGAAGCTTTCTTT. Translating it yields CASSDRTDTEAFF.

The CDR3 DNA reads as TGCGCCAGCAGCCAAAACAGGTGGAGCTCTGGAAACACCATATATTTT. Its protein product is CASSQNRWSSGNTIYF. The chain is built from TRBV4-1 and TRBJ1-3; possible D gene TRBD1, 5 bases. The length of the CDR3 is 16 residues. CDR1 and CDR2 (germline): MGHRA, YSYEKL. With 2 bases removed from V and 0 bases from J, the gap between germline ends came to 11 bases.

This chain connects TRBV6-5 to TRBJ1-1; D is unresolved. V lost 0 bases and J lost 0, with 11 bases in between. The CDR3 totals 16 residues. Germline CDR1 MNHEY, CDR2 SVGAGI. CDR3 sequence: CASSYSSGVMNTEAFF. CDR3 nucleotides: TGTGCCAGCAGTTACTCGAGCGGGGTAATGAACACTGAAGCTTTCTTT.

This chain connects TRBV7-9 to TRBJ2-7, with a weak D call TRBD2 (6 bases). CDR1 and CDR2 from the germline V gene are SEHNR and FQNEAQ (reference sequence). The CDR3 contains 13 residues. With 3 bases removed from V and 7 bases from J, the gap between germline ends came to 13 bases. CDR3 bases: TGTGCCAGCAGCTTTCCGGGAGCAGGGGAGCAGTACTTC. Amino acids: CASSFPGAGEQYF.

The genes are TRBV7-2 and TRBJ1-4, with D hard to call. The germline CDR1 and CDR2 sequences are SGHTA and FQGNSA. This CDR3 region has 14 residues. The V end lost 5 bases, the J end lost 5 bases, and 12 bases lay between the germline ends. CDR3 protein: CASSMEPINEKLFF. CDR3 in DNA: TGTGCCAGCAGCATGGAGCCGATCAATGAAAAACTGTTTTTT. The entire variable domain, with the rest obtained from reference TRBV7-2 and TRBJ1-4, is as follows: GAGVSQSPSNKVTEKGKDVELRCDPISGHTALYWYRQSLGQGLEFLIYFQGNSAPDKSGLPSDRFSAERTGGSVSTLTIQRTQQEDSAVYLCASSMEPINEKLFFGSGTQLSVL.

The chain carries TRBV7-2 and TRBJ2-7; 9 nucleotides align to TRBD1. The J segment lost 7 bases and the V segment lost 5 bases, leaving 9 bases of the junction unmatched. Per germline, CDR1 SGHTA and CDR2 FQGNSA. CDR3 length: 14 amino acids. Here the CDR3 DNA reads TGTGCCAGCAGCCTGACAGGGGGTCCGCGAGAGCAGTACTTC. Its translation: CASSLTGGPREQYF.

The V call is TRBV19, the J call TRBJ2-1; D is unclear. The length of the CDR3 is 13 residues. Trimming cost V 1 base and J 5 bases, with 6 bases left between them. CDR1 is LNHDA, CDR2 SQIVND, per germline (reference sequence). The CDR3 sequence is CASSIGSNNEQFF. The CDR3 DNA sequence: TGTGCCAGTAGTATAGGTAGTAACAATGAGCAGTTCTTC. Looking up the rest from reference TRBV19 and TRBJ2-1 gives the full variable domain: DGGITQSPKYLFRKEGQNVTLSCEQNLNHDAMYWYRQDPGQGLRLIYYSQIVNDFQKGDIAEGYSVSREKKESFPLTVTSAQKNPTAFYLCASSIGSNNEQFFGPGTRLTVL.

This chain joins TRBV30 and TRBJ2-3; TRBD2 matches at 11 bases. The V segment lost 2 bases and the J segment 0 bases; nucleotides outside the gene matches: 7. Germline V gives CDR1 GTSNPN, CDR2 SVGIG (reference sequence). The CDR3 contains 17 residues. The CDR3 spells CAWSSPIAGGSTDTQYF. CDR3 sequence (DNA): TGTGCCTGGAGTTCGCCTATAGCGGGAGGGAGCACAGATACGCAGTATTTT. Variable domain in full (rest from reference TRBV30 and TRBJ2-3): SQTIHQWPATLVQPVGSPLSLECTVEGTSNPNLYWYRQAAGRGLQLLFYSVGIGQISSEVPQNLSASRPQDRQFILSSKKLLLSDSGFYLCAWSSPIAGGSTDTQYFGPGTRLTVL.

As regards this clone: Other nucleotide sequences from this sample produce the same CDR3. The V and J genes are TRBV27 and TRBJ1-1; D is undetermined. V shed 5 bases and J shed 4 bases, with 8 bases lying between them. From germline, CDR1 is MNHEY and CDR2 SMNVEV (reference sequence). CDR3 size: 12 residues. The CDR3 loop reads CASSPPSTEAFF. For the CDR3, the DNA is TGTGCCAGCAGTCCCCCCAGCACTGAAGCTTTCTTT.

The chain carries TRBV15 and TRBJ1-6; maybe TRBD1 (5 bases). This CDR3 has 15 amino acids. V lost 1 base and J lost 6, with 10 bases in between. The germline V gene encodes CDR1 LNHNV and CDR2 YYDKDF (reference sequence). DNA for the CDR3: TGTGCCACCAGCAGAGGGGGGGAGGCTAATTCACCCCTCCACTTT. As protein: CATSRGGEANSPLHF.

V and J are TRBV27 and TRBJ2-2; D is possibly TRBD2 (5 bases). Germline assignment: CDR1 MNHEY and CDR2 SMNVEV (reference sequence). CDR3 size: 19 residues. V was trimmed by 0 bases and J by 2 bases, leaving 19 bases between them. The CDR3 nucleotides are TGTGCCAGCAGTTTATCGAGGGCAGGTCGTGAGAGAAACACCGGGGAGCTGTTTTTT. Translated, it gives CASSLSRAGRERNTGELFF.

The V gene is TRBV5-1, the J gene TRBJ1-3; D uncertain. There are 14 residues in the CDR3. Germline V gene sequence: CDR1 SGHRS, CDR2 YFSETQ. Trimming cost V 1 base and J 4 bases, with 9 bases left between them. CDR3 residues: CASSLSGTGNTIYF. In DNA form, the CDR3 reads TGCGCCAGCAGCTTGTCAGGTACCGGAAACACCATATATTTT.

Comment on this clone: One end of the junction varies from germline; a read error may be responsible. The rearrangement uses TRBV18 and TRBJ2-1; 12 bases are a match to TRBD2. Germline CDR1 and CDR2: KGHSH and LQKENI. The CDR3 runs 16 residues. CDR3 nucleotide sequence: TGTGCCAGCTCCCCTACTAGCGGGGGGCCCTATAATGAGCAGTTCTTC. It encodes CASSPTSGGPYNEQFF.

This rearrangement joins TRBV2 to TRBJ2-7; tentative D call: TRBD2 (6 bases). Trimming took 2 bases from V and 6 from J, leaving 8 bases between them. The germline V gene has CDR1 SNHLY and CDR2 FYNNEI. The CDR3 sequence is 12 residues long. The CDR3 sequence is CASSEWGGEQYF. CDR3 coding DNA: TGTGCCAGCAGTGAATGGGGAGGCGAGCAGTACTTC.

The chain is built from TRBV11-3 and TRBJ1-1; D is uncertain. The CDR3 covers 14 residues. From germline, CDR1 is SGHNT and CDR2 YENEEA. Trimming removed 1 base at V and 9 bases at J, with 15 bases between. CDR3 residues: CASSLVYGGAKAFF. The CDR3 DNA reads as TGTGCCAGCAGCTTAGTATATGGCGGCGCTAAAGCTTTCTTT.

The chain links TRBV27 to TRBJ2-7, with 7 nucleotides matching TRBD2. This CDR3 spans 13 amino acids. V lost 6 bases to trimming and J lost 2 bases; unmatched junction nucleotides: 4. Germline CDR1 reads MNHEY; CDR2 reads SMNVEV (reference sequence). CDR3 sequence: CASRVAGAYEQYF. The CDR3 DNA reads TGTGCCAGCAGGGTGGCGGGAGCCTACGAGCAGTACTTC.